These 7 T cell receptor beta chains were all obtained from the same sample, sequenced in a study of cytomegalovirus exposure and HLA in healthy donors. Generated by immunoSEQ multiplex PCR, the TCRdb table keeps only in-frame clones and is missing some. The sample includes some 80,000 clones, approximately 96% seen only once; the top ten take roughly 1.3%. Sequenced: PBMCs. These TCRs come from a woman between 18 and 29 years old in good health and CMV-seronegative.

The CDR3 is CASSLASGTLPDTQYF. CDR3 DNA sequence: TGCGCCAGCAGCTTGGCTAGCGGGACCCTGCCAGATACGCAGTATTTT. The gene calls are TRBV5-1 and TRBJ2-3; TRBD2 matches at 9 bases. Germline CDR1 SGHRS, CDR2 YFSETQ. V lost 0 bases and J lost 4; bases outside the gene matches: 6. The CDR3 is 16 amino acids.

The chain recombines TRBV4-2 with TRBJ1-6; D gene unclear. CDR1 and CDR2 (germline): LGHNA, YNFKEQ. This CDR3 is 13 amino acids long. V was clipped by 1 base and J by 13 bases, with 11 bases between them. In DNA, the CDR3 is TGTGCCAGCAGCCAAGGGGCGAGCAGTCCCCTCCACTTT. This translates into CASSQGASSPLHF.

The rearrangement uses TRBV6-6 and TRBJ1-2; 10 positions match TRBD1. The length of the CDR3 is 14 residues. The germline CDR1 and CDR2 sequences are MNHNY and SVGAGI (reference sequence). V was pared by 7 bases and J by 2 bases, with 4 bases of the junction left unmatched. Here the CDR3 reads CASIDRGQNYGYTF. The CDR3 DNA reads TGTGCCAGCATTGACAGGGGGCAAAACTATGGCTACACCTTC.

V usage is TRBV4-1 and J usage is TRBJ2-7; D unclear. The CDR3 is 11 residues long. V dropped 10 bases and J dropped 3 bases, with 10 bases sitting between them. The germline CDR1 and CDR2 sequences are MGHRA and YSYEKL. The CDR3 bases are TGCGCCACCACTGAGCTCTACGAGCAGTACTTC. It is translated as CATTELYEQYF.

The rearrangement joins TRBV18 to TRBJ2-2; D uncertain. This CDR3 is built from 15 residues. With 4 bases removed from V and 4 bases from J, the gap between germline ends came to 13 bases. The germline V gene encodes CDR1 KGHSH and CDR2 LQKENI. This CDR3 is CASSLFEEITGELFF. In nucleotides, the CDR3 is TGTGCCAGCTCACTATTTGAGGAGATCACCGGGGAGCTGTTTTTT.

This chain uses TRBV18 with TRBJ2-5; 8 nucleotides match TRBD1. In germline, CDR1 is KGHSH, CDR2 LQKENI. With 0 bases clipped from V and 0 bases from J, the junction kept 3 bases outside the gene matches. CDR3 length: 16 amino acids. CDR3 amino acids: CASSPPTGANQETQYF. CDR3 nucleotide sequence: TGTGCCAGCTCACCACCGACAGGGGCCAACCAAGAGACCCAGTACTTC.

This chain uses TRBV18 with TRBJ2-7; 8 positions match TRBD1. V shed 3 bases, J shed 3 bases, and the junction held 4 bases outside the gene matches. Per the germline V gene, CDR1 is KGHSH and CDR2 is LQKENI. There are 14 residues in the CDR3. In DNA, the CDR3 is TGTGCCAGCTCACCCACGACAGGGGTCTACGAGCAGTACTTC. Translation gives CASSPTTGVYEQYF.